This T cell receptor beta chain was identified in a study of pediatric ulcerative colitis. Looked up from germline, CDR1 is SEHNR and CDR2 is FQNEAQ (reference sequence). J was trimmed by 6 bases and V by 2 bases; bases with no gene match: 16. This CDR3 comprises 17 residues. This was a survey-level run. This table comes from immunoSEQ multiplex PCR, and its TCRdb copy is limited to in-frame clones, with some not included. The table has approximately 9,000 clones, approximately 88% seen once; the top ten hold 5.5% to 7.5%. Sample: blood. The TCR originated in a girl aged 10 to 17 with moderate ulcerative colitis. The chain uses TRBV7-9 and TRBJ2-7; the match to TRBD2 covers 7 bases. CDR3 sequence reads: CASSLWLIRTSGGEQYF. CDR3 nucleotides: TGTGCCAGCAGCTTATGGCTAATCCGGACTAGTGGTGGCGAGCAGTACTTC.